The rows below give T cell receptor beta chains drawn from one sample of a study of T cell clones after liver transplantation. Here immunoSEQ multiplex PCR was the method, and the copy in TCRdb shows in-frame clones only, minus some. The sample shows 55,000 or so clones, 71% of them seen only once. The sample in question was CD4+ T cells from blood, obtained before liver transplant. All receptors come from a human donor who received a liver transplant. CDR3s include the opening cysteine and the closing phenylalanine or tryptophan. A D gene is named only where the DNA matches it firmly. Where a row states a size, it is once, few, many or the class of an expanded clone; other rows omit it.

d_call	v_call	j_call	clone_size	cdr3_nt	cdr3_aa
.	TRBV2	TRBJ1-6	.	TGTGCCAGCAAGCGGGGGGTTTTGGACCAGTCACCCCTCCACTTT	CASKRGVLDQSPLHF
.	TRBV6-1	TRBJ2-2	few	TGTGCCAGCAGTTGGGAGGCCGGGGAGCTGTTTTTT	CASSWEAGELFF
.	TRBV5-1	TRBJ1-5	once	TGCGCCAGCAGCTCTTTGGGGGCAGATCAGCCCCAGCATTTT	CASSSLGADQPQHF
.	TRBV30	TRBJ2-7	.	TGTGCCTGGAATAGGGGGAGTCAGTACTTC	CAWNRGSQYF
TRBD1	TRBV30	TRBJ1-6	.	TGTGCCTGGAGCCGGGACAGGGCAGTAAATTCACCCCTCCACTTT	CAWSRDRAVNSPLHF
TRBD2	TRBV7-9	TRBJ2-7	.	TGTGCCAGCAGGCGGGGGGCCTACGAGCAGTACTTC	CASRRGAYEQYF
TRBD2	TRBV7-2	TRBJ2-2	.	TGTGCCAGCAGCTTGGATAGCGGGGGGGCGGAGCTGTTTTTT	CASSLDSGGAELFF
TRBD1	TRBV7-2	TRBJ2-7	.	TGTGCCAGCAGCTTAGTCGGTCAGGGGGCCCTGATGGAGGAGCAGTACTTC	CASSLVGQGALMEEQYF
TRBD1	TRBV15	TRBJ2-2	.	TGTGCCACCAGCAGAGTCCCGGGACAGGGGAGGGTCGGGGAGCTGTTTTTT	CATSRVPGQGRVGELFF
.	TRBV9	TRBJ2-3	.	TGTGCCAGCAGCGTAGACGGGATTGATACGCAGTATTTT	CASSVDGIDTQYF
.	TRBV18	TRBJ1-1	.	TGTGCCAGCTCACCAGCGGAAATGCTAAACACTGAAGCTTTCTTT	CASSPAEMLNTEAFF
.	TRBV14	TRBJ1-2	.	TGTGCCAGCAGCCAAGCCCGGGGGACGGGCTACACCTTC	CASSQARGTGYTF
.	TRBV9	TRBJ2-4	.	TGTGCCAGCAGCGTAGAAAGGGGGGGGGACACTTTAAGCATTCAGTACTTC	CASSVERGGDTLSIQYF
TRBD1	TRBV7-2	TRBJ2-2	.	TGTGCCAGCAGCTTAGGGGGACAGGGACGGCTGTTTTTT	CASSLGGQGRLFF
.	TRBV2	TRBJ2-1	.	TGTGCCAGCAGTGAGGAGGGGCATCCCTACAATGAGCAGTTCTTC	CASSEEGHPYNEQFF
.	TRBV9	TRBJ2-3	.	TGTGCCAGCAGCGTAGGTGTGGGGGCCTACACAGATACGCAGTATTTT	CASSVGVGAYTDTQYF
TRBD1	TRBV5-1	TRBJ1-5	.	TGCGCCAGCAGCTTGGGCACAGGGGCCGGGGAGCCCCAGCATTTT	CASSLGTGAGEPQHF
TRBD1	TRBV19	TRBJ1-2	.	TGTGCCAGTAGTAGGGGGGGACAGGACTATGGCTACACCTTC	CASSRGGQDYGYTF
.	TRBV9	TRBJ2-1	few	TGTGCCAGCAGCGTAGCTACAGATGAGCAGTTCTTC	CASSVATDEQFF
TRBD1	TRBV28	TRBJ2-1	.	TGTGCCAGCAGCCCGACCCGGGACAGGGCACCGGAGTATGAGCAGTTCTTC	CASSPTRDRAPEYEQFF
.	TRBV4-1	TRBJ1-3	.	TGCGCCAGCAGCCAACGGGCAGGGGATCGACCTGGAAACACCATATATTTT	CASSQRAGDRPGNTIYF
TRBD1	TRBV2	TRBJ1-5	.	TGTGCCAGCAGGTTGGACAGGGTAGATCAGCCCCAGCATTTT	CASRLDRVDQPQHF
TRBD1	TRBV4-1	TRBJ1-3	.	TGCGCCAGCAGCCAAGACCCAGACAGGGTAAACACCATATATTTT	CASSQDPDRVNTIYF
TRBD1	TRBV4-1	TRBJ1-5	.	TGCGCCAGCAGCCACCCTGGGCGACAGGGAAGCAATCAGCCCCAGCATTTT	CASSHPGRQGSNQPQHF
.	TRBV7-3	TRBJ2-3	.	TGTGCCAGCAGCTTAGCGGTTGCGGAGGTCACAGATACGCAGTATTTT	CASSLAVAEVTDTQYF
.	TRBV5-1	TRBJ1-1	once	TGCGCCAGCAGCCTACAGGGCCCGAACACTGAAGCTTTCTTT	CASSLQGPNTEAFF
.	TRBV27	TRBJ2-7	.	TGTGCCAGCAGCTCCTGGGGGGATAGGTCCTACGAGCAGTACTTC	CASSSWGDRSYEQYF
TRBD2	TRBV30	TRBJ2-3	.	TGTGCCTGGAGTACCTTAGCGGGGGGGATCACAGATACGCAGTATTTT	CAWSTLAGGITDTQYF
TRBD1	TRBV19	TRBJ1-2	.	TGTGCCAGTGGTAATGGACAGGGGGCATCTGGCTACACCTTC	CASGNGQGASGYTF
.	TRBV27	TRBJ2-2	.	TGTGCCAGCAGCACTACAGGGTACACCGGGGAGCTGTTTTTT	CASSTTGYTGELFF
.	TRBV9	TRBJ2-1	once	TGTGCCAGCAGCGCCGGCCTGGGGCAGGGAAACAATGAGCAGTTCTTC	CASSAGLGQGNNEQFF
.	TRBV10-3	TRBJ2-5	.	TGTGCCATCAGTGGGACAGCAGAAGAGACCCAGTACTTC	CAISGTAEETQYF
TRBD1	TRBV11-2	TRBJ2-7	.	TGTGCCAGCAGCTTAGAAGGACTTTGGACAGGGGACGAGCAGTACTTC	CASSLEGLWTGDEQYF
TRBD1	TRBV9	TRBJ2-3	.	TGTGCCAGCAGCCCGGAAGGACAGGGCACAGATACGCAGTATTTT	CASSPEGQGTDTQYF
TRBD2	TRBV11-2	TRBJ2-2	.	TGTGCCAGCAGCTCCCCGGGACTAGCGGGGCCGAACACCGGGGAGCTGTTTTTT	CASSSPGLAGPNTGELFF
.	TRBV12-5	TRBJ1-1	once	TGTGCTAGTGGTTTTACAGGTATGGGGAACACTGAAGCTTTCTTT	CASGFTGMGNTEAFF
.	TRBV7-2	TRBJ1-1	.	TGTGCCAGCAGCTTAGGGGCCAGGGGCACTGAAGCTTTCTTT	CASSLGARGTEAFF
.	TRBV27	TRBJ1-6	.	TGTGCCAGCAGTTCCTCCCTACAGGGCTCCTATAATTCACCCCTCCACTTT	CASSSSLQGSYNSPLHF